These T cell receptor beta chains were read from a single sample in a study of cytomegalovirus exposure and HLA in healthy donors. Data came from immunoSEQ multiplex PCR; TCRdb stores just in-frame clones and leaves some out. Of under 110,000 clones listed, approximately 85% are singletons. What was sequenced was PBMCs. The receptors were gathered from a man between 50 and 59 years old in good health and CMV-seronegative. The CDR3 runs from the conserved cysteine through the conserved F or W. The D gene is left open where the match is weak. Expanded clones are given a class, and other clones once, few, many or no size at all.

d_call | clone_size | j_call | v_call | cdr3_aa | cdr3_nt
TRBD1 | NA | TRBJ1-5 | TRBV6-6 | CASRTSQGPVQPQHF | TGTGCCAGCAGAACCTCACAGGGGCCGGTTCAGCCCCAGCATTTT
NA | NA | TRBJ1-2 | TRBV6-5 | CASSYGQAYGYTF | TGTGCCAGCAGTTACGGGCAGGCCTATGGCTACACCTTC
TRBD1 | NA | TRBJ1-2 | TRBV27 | CASRDRGQDGYTF | TGTGCCAGCCGGGACAGGGGGCAAGATGGCTACACCTTC
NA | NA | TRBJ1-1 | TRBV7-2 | CASSSGRTNTEAFF | TGTGCCAGCAGCTCAGGGAGGACAAATACTGAAGCTTTCTTT
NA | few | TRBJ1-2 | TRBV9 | CASSPRGGALNYGYTF | TGTGCCAGCAGCCCTCGGGGGGGGGCCCTTAACTATGGCTACACCTTC
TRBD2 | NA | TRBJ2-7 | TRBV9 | CASSVRGASYEQYF | TGTGCCAGCAGCGTGCGGGGGGCCTCCTACGAGCAGTACTTC
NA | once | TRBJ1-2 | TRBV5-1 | CASSLTGANYGYTF | TGCGCCAGCAGCTTGACAGGAGCCAACTATGGCTACACCTTC
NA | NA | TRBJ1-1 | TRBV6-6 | CAGLPGQSNTEAFF | TGTGCCGGCCTGCCGGGACAATCGAACACTGAAGCTTTCTTT
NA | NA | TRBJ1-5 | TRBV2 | CASSEGRGTVNQPQHF | TGTGCCAGCAGTGAGGGTCGGGGAACAGTCAATCAGCCCCAGCATTTT
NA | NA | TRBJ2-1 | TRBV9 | CASSRVTVSYNEQFF | TGTGCCAGCAGCCGAGTAACGGTATCCTACAATGAGCAGTTCTTC
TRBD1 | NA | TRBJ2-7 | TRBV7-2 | CASSLMGRGSYEQYF | TGTGCCAGCAGCTTAATGGGCAGGGGGTCCTACGAGCAGTACTTC
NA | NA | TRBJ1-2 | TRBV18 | CASSPLWAAGLQGESYTF | TGTGCCAGCTCACCACTCTGGGCCGCCGGCTTACAGGGTGAGAGCTACACCTTC
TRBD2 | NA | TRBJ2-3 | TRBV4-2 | CASSQGNPSGGLYF | TGTGCCAGCAGCCAGGGCAACCCTAGCGGGGGCCTGTATTTT
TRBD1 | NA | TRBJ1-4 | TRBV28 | CASRTDRASNEKLFF | TGTGCCAGCAGAACCGACAGGGCTTCAAATGAAAAACTGTTTTTT
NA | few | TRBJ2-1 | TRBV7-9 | CASSSPTGNYNEQFF | TGTGCCAGCAGCTCTCCGACAGGCAACTACAATGAGCAGTTCTTC
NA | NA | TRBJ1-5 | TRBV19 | CASGEAQPQHF | TGTGCCAGTGGGGAGGCACAGCCCCAGCATTTT
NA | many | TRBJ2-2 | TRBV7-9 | CASSPTPRSGELFF | TGTGCCAGCAGCCCTACCCCCAGGTCCGGGGAGCTGTTTTTT
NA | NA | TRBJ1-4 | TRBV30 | CAYRRGGINEKLFF | TGTGCCTACCGGCGCGGGGGGATTAATGAAAAACTGTTTTTT
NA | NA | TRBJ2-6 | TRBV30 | CAWRTGNVLTF | TGTGCCTGGAGAACAGGGAACGTCCTGACTTTC
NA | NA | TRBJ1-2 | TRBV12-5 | CASGSTTRQGGYTF | TGTGCTAGTGGTTCCACGACCCGTCAGGGGGGCTACACCTTC
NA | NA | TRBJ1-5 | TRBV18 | CASSPPIGRGQQPQHF | TGTGCCAGCTCACCACCAATAGGCAGGGGTCAACAGCCCCAGCATTTT
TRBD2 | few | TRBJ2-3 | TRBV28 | CASSGRGGTRGDTQYF | TGTGCCAGCAGTGGGCGGGGGGGCACAAGGGGGGATACGCAGTATTTT
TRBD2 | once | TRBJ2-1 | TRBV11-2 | CASSSTSGAYNEQFF | TGTGCCAGCAGCTCTACTAGCGGGGCGTACAATGAGCAGTTCTTC
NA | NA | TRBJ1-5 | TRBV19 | CASSGTLNQPQHF | TGTGCCAGTAGTGGGACTCTCAATCAGCCCCAGCATTTT
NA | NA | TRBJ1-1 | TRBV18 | CASSPLAWNTEAFF | TGTGCCAGCTCACCCCTCGCGTGGAACACTGAAGCTTTCTTT
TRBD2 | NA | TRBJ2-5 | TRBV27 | CASPTLAGEETQYF | TGTGCCAGCCCTACACTAGCGGGGGAAGAGACCCAGTACTTC
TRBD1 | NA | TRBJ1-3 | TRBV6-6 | CASRDTGTDSGNTIYF | TGTGCCAGCAGAGATACTGGGACAGACTCTGGAAACACCATATATTTT
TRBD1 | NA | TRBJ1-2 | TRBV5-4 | CASSGTGTYGYTF | TGTGCCAGCAGCGGGACAGGGACGTATGGCTACACCTTC
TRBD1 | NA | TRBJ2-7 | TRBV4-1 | CASSRVGRGQGNPYEQYF | TGCGCCAGCAGCCGCGTAGGACGAGGACAGGGCAACCCGTACGAGCAGTACTTC
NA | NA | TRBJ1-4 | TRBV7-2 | CASSLGPADEKLFF | TGTGCCAGCAGCTTAGGGCCTGCGGATGAAAAACTGTTTTTT
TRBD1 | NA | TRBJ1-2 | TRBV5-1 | CASSASSGTGVGGYTF | TGCGCCAGCAGCGCTAGCTCCGGGACAGGAGTGGGTGGCTACACCTTC
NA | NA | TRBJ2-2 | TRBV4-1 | CASSPRWRSDGTGELFF | TGCGCCAGCAGCCCCAGATGGAGAAGCGATGGCACCGGGGAGCTGTTTTTT
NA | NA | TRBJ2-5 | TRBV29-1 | CSVGTIQETQYF | TGCAGCGTCGGGACAATCCAAGAGACCCAGTACTTC
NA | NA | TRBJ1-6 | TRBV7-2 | CASSLGSSYNSPLHF | TGTGCCAGCAGCTTAGGGAGCTCCTATAATTCACCCCTCCACTTT
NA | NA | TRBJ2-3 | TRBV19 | CASSARGPGPDRFTDTQYF | TGTGCCAGTAGTGCGCGGGGTCCGGGACCCGACCGGTTCACAGATACGCAGTATTTT
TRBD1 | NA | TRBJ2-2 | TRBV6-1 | CASSLTGDGELFF | TGTGCCAGCAGTCTAACAGGGGACGGGGAGCTGTTTTTT
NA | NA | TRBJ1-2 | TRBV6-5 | CASSYRTAANYGYTF | TGTGCCAGCAGTTACCGGACAGCAGCTAACTATGGCTACACCTTC
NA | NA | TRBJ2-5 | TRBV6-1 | CASSPLEPPQETQYF | TGTGCCAGCAGTCCCCTAGAGCCCCCACAAGAGACCCAGTACTTC
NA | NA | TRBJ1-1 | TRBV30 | CAWSELMNTEAFF | TGTGCCTGGAGTGAACTGATGAACACTGAAGCTTTCTTT
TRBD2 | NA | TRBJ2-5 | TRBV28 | CASRGGGETQYF | TGTGCCAGCAGAGGCGGGGGTGAGACCCAGTACTTC
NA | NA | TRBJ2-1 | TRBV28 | CASVRGISRNEQFF | TGTGCCAGTGTTCGGGGGATATCTAGGAATGAGCAGTTCTTC
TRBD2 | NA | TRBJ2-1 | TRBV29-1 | CSASGLAGKDNEQFF | TGCAGCGCCTCGGGACTAGCGGGGAAAGACAATGAGCAGTTCTTC
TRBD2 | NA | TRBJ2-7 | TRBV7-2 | CASSFSTSGGEQYF | TGTGCCAGCAGCTTTTCGACTAGCGGGGGCGAGCAGTACTTC
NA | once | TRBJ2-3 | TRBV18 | CASSPMDGGTDTQYF | TGTGCCAGCTCACCAATGGACGGGGGCACAGATACGCAGTATTTT
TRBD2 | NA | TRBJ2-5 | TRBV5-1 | CASSWTSAETQYF | TGCGCCAGCAGCTGGACTAGCGCTGAGACCCAGTACTTC
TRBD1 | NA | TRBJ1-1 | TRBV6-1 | CASRRQGKNTEAFF | TGTGCCAGCAGGCGACAGGGAAAGAACACTGAAGCTTTCTTT